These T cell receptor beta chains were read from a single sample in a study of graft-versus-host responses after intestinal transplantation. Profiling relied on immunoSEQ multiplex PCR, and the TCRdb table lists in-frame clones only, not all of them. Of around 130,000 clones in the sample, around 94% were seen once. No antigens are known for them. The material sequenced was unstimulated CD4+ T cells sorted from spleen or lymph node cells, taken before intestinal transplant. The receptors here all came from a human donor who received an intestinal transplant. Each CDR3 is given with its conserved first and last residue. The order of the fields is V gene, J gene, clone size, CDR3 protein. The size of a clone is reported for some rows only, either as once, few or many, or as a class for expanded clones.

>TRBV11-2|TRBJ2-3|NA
CASSFGTYTQYF
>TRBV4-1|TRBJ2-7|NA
CASSPFGGAGEQYF
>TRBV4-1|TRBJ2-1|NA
CASSQSSSANEQFF
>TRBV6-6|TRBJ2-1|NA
CASSNIQGIRYNEQFF
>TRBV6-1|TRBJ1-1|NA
CASSEGSDTEAFF
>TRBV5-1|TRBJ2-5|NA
CASSLGGGGQETQYF
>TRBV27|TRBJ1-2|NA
CASSLYRGEKNGYTF
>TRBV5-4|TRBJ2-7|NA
CASRSIERGHYEQYF
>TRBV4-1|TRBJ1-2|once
CASSHSFTSDSFYGYTF
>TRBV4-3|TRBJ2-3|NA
CASSQGGLAGSTDTQYF
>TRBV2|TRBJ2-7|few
CASNRGVYEQYF
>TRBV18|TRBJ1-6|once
CASSPRTGATDSPLHF
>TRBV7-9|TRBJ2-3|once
CASSLARGVSTDTQYF
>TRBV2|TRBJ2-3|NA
CASSLTSGGQGDTQYF
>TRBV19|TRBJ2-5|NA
CATSPGVGDRETQYF
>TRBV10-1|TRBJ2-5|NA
CASSPRHKETQYF
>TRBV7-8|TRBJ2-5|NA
CASSQMPRVETQYF
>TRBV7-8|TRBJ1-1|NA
CASSLGRGRYTEAFF
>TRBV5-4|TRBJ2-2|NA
CASSLESPGELFF
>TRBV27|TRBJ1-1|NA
CASSQGARTEAFF
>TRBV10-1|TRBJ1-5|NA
CASSTGSNQPQHF
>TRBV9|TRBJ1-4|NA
CASSAPQAGTGYEKLFF
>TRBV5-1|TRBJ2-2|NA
CASSFSTGGELFF
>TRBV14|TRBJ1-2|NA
CASSQTGPGYGYTF